This TCR beta chain was sequenced for a study of cytomegalovirus exposure and HLA in healthy donors. A remark on this clone: The antigen remains unidentified.

Study results and limitations: Because they were indistinguishable, some V segments, including TRBV6-2 and TRBV6-3, were excluded.

PCR was performed using 60 Vbeta and 13 Jbeta primers. The assay was immunoSEQ multiplex PCR, and TCRdb's table has in-frame clones only and misses some. The data contain 60,000 to 75,000 clones, approximately 70% of them singletons. Trimming cost V 1 base and J 5 bases, with 17 bases left between them. The CDR3 has 16 residues. CDR1 is SGHAT, CDR2 FQNNGV, per germline. Specimen: PBMCs. This receptor was identified in a man in his forties or fifties in good health and CMV-seronegative. V gene TRBV11-2 combines with J gene TRBJ2-5; D uncertain. In nucleotides, the CDR3 is TGTGCCAGCAGCTTAGCCGGGTCCCCCGGTGGGGAGACCCAGTACTTC. The encoded protein is CASSLAGSPGGETQYF.